Each of the 25 T cell receptor beta chains below was sequenced from the same sample in a study of T cells after yellow fever vaccination. MiXCR was run by TCRdb on the 5' RACE reads, yielding one entry per CDR3 protein. There are some 250,000 distinct CDR3 sequences in the sample; about 3.7% occur only once, and approximately 18% lies in the top ten. The sample was PBMCs, taken 15 days after the yellow fever booster vaccination. These receptors were obtained from a young man who received the YFV17D yellow fever vaccine.

This clonotype was picked up many times. J is TRBJ2-3 and V is TRBV5-5; D possibly corresponds to TRBD1 (5 bases). V lost 4 bases to trimming and J lost 6 bases, with 21 bases between them. The length of the CDR3 is 16 residues. The germline CDR1 and CDR2 sequences are SGHKS and YYEKEE (reference sequence). The CDR3 loop reads CASSAAQGRSVDTQYF. CDR3 nucleotides: TGTGCCAGCAGCGCGGCCCAGGGTAGGAGTGTTGATACGCAGTATTTT.

This clonotype has at least ten counts. V usage is TRBV15 and J usage is TRBJ2-7, with TRBD1 matching 10 bases. CDR3 length: 13 amino acids. Germline CDR1 is LNHNV and CDR2 is YYDKDF (reference sequence). The V segment lost 5 bases and the J segment 6 bases; nucleotides outside the gene matches: 4. For the CDR3, the DNA is TGTGCCACCAGCGTGGGACAGGGGTTCGAGCAGTACTTC. Translated, it gives CATSVGQGFEQYF.

In its sample, this clonotype was seen many times. This chain links TRBV6-2 or TRBV6-3 with TRBJ1-2, with a tentative D call TRBD1 (5 bases). The CDR3 covers 13 residues. The germline CDR1 and CDR2 sequences are MNHEY and SVGEGT. Trimming cost V 6 bases and J 2 bases, with 10 bases left between them. The chain's CDR3 is CASRIRENYGYTF. CDR3 DNA sequence: TGTGCCAGCAGAATCAGGGAAAACTATGGCTACACCTTC.

This clonotype has more than one count but fewer than ten. The rearrangement joins TRBV2 to TRBJ1-2; D uncertain. This CDR3 region has 15 residues. Trimming took 2 bases from V and 7 from J, leaving 17 bases between them. CDR1 and CDR2 from the germline V gene are SNHLY and FYNNEI. The CDR3 loop reads CASSEWAGNTSGYTF. The CDR3 DNA sequence: TGTGCCAGCAGTGAATGGGCAGGAAACACGAGTGGCTACACCTTC.

Many counts were recorded for this clonotype. CDR3 amino acids: CAISRTGGDEQYV. Written as DNA, the CDR3 is TGTGCCATCAGCCGGACAGGGGGCGACGAGCAGTACGTC. The chain is built from TRBV10-3 and TRBJ2-7, with 11 bases fitting TRBD1. The V gene's germline CDR1 is ENHRY and CDR2 SYGVKD. The CDR3 consists of 13 residues. V gave up 6 bases and J gave up 5 bases; unmatched junction bases: 3.

This clonotype was seen ten or more times. The chain combines TRBV6-2 or TRBV6-3 with TRBJ1-2; D might be TRBD1 (5 bases). Between the trimmed V and J ends, which lost 6 bases and 8 bases, there was a span of 22 bases. The germline gives CDR1 MNHEY, CDR2 SVGEGT. The CDR3 length is 15 residues. The CDR3 reads CASSRTGAHKQGYTF. Written as DNA, the CDR3 is TGTGCCAGCAGCCGCACCGGGGCCCATAAACAGGGCTACACCTTC.

This clonotype was counted ten times or more. The genes are TRBV20-1 and TRBJ1-4; D not resolved. Germline assignment: CDR1 DFQATT and CDR2 SNEGSKA (reference sequence). The CDR3 loop spans 15 amino acids. V lost 5 bases to trimming and J lost 11 bases, with 24 bases between them. The chain's CDR3 is CSAPSVSRAGGKLFF. The DNA of the CDR3 is TGCAGTGCTCCCTCTGTTAGTAGGGCAGGAGGGAAACTGTTTTTT.

This clonotype was seen ten or more times. V and J are TRBV12-3 or TRBV12-4 and TRBJ1-4; D is unclear. CDR3 length equals 14 residues. V lost 3 bases to trimming and J lost 5 bases, with 10 bases between them. CDR3 DNA: TGTGCCAGCAGTTTTATGGGTTCAAATGAAAAACTGTTTTTT. Its translation: CASSFMGSNEKLFF.

CDR3 sequence: CASRRLAGSTDTQYF. The CDR3 DNA is TGTGCCAGCAGAAGACTAGCGGGGAGCACAGATACGCAGTATTTT. The V call is TRBV4-2, the J call TRBJ2-3; 11 bases line up with TRBD2. V trimming: 6 bases; J trimming: 0 bases; junction bases outside the gene matches: 2. This CDR3 has 15 residues. From germline, CDR1 is LGHNA and CDR2 YNFKEQ.

This clonotype has ten or more counts. V and J are TRBV10-3 and TRBJ2-5, with a weak D call TRBD2 (6 bases). The CDR3 contains 14 residues. CDR1 and CDR2 from the germline V gene are ENHRY and SYGVKD. V lost 0 bases, J lost 3 bases, and 8 bases lay in between. Written as DNA, the CDR3 is TGTGCCATCAGTGAGTCGAGGGAGGAAGAGACCCAGTACTTC. This codes for CAISESREEETQYF.

This clonotype was observed many times. This rearrangement joins TRBV4-1 to TRBJ2-1; D is possibly TRBD2 (5 bases). There are 13 residues in the CDR3. Deletions cut 0 bases from V and 8 bases from J, with 8 bases between. In germline, CDR1 is MGHRA, CDR2 YSYEKL. The CDR3, as DNA: TGCGCCAGCAGCCAAGATGAGGGAGATGAGCAGTTCTTC. Translating gives CASSQDEGDEQFF.

At least ten counts were recorded for this clonotype. The CDR3 sequence: CSARDSQRGVRAKNIQYF. The CDR3 DNA sequence: TGCAGTGCTAGAGATTCCCAGCGGGGGGTCCGAGCCAAAAACATTCAGTACTTC. V usage is TRBV20-1 and J usage is TRBJ2-4, with 9 bases identical to TRBD2. Germline values: CDR1 DFQATT, CDR2 SNEGSKA (reference sequence). The CDR3 runs to 18 residues. V was pared by 0 bases and J by 0 bases, with 9 bases of the junction left unmatched.

Ten or more counts support this clonotype. The chain links TRBV4-3 to TRBJ2-1, with D possibly being TRBD2 (6 bases). Germline CDR1 reads LGHNA; CDR2 reads YSLEER. The CDR3 spans 16 residues. Trimming shortened V by 0 bases and J by 6 bases, and 15 bases separated the two germline ends. The CDR3, as DNA: TGCGCCAGCAGCCAAGATGGGGGGTTTTCGGCCAATGAGCAGTTCTTC. Amino acids: CASSQDGGFSANEQFF.

This clonotype was counted many times. The chain is built from TRBV7-9 and TRBJ1-1; 12 nucleotides align to TRBD1. The germline CDR1 and CDR2 sequences are SEHNR and FQNEAQ (reference sequence). V gave up 6 bases and J gave up 6 bases; unmatched junction bases: 11. This CDR3 comprises 16 residues. DNA for the CDR3: TGTGCCAGCAGTTTCTCGGGACAGGGGGCGGGCGCTGAAGCTTTCTTT. As protein: CASSFSGQGAGAEAFF.

Many counts were recorded for this clonotype. V and J are TRBV20-1 and TRBJ2-5; D possibly corresponds to TRBD2 (6 bases). Trimming cost V 6 bases and J 1 base, with 18 bases left between them. The germline V gene has CDR1 DFQATT and CDR2 SNEGSKA (reference sequence). This CDR3 comprises 15 residues. The CDR3 DNA reads TGCAGTGCCAGCCTAGGGAGGTTCCGCCAAGAGACCCAGTACTTC. Its protein product is CSASLGRFRQETQYF.

This clonotype has a count of ten or more. The chain recombines TRBV7-9 with TRBJ1-1; no reliable D call. CDR3 length: 13 amino acids. The germline V gene encodes CDR1 SEHNR and CDR2 FQNEAQ (reference sequence). The germline V and J ends were trimmed by 2 bases and 6 bases, with 10 bases remaining between them. CDR3 loop: CASSLTGIAEAFF. In DNA form, the CDR3 reads TGTGCCAGCAGCTTAACCGGGATCGCTGAAGCTTTCTTT.

This clonotype was counted many times. V usage is TRBV20-1 and J usage is TRBJ2-7; no definite D call. Germline V gives CDR1 DFQATT, CDR2 SNEGSKA (reference sequence). Between the trimmed V and J ends, which lost 0 bases and 2 bases, there was a span of 8 bases. The CDR3 covers 13 residues. CDR3 region: CSARDLGAYEQYF. The CDR3 bases are TGCAGTGCTAGAGATCTTGGGGCCTACGAGCAGTACTTC.

This clonotype was detected only a few times. This chain uses TRBV7-9 with TRBJ2-3; TRBD1 aligns across 7 bases. Looked up from germline, CDR1 is SEHNR and CDR2 is FQNEAQ (reference sequence). There are 13 residues in the CDR3. The V segment lost 6 bases and the J segment 4 bases; nucleotides outside the gene matches: 4. As DNA, the CDR3 is TGTGCCAGCAGGTCAGGGGGTTCAGATACGCAGTATTTT. Translation: CASRSGGSDTQYF.

This clonotype was counted ten times or more. The V call is TRBV5-1, the J call TRBJ1-1; D gene ambiguous. Trimming left V 7 bases short and J 4 bases short, with 20 bases between. Germline-derived CDR1 and CDR2 are SGHRS and YFSETQ. CDR3 length: 15 amino acids. CDR3 bases: TGCGCCAGCCGGATACACGATCGAGAGACCACTGAAGCTTTCTTT. This gives the protein CASRIHDRETTEAFF.

This clonotype appeared many times. This chain joins TRBV14 and TRBJ1-5; D is unresolved. V shed 1 base and J shed 7 bases, with 8 bases lying between them. Germline CDR1 and CDR2: SGHDN and FVKESK. The CDR3 has 13 residues. The CDR3 sequence is CASSQGHGQPQHF. DNA for the CDR3: TGTGCCAGCAGCCAAGGACATGGCCAGCCCCAGCATTTT.

This clonotype was observed many times. This sequence joins TRBV7-9 and TRBJ2-5; 8 nucleotides line up with TRBD1. Looked up from germline, CDR1 is SEHNR and CDR2 is FQNEAQ (reference sequence). J gave up 4 bases and V 4 bases, and 8 bases lay outside the gene matches. The CDR3 loop spans 15 amino acids. Here the CDR3 reads CASSYHSGGGETQYF. CDR3 nucleotides: TGTGCCAGCAGCTATCATTCAGGGGGCGGAGAGACCCAGTACTTC.

This clonotype was found many times. The chain has TRBV4-2 and TRBJ1-1; D ambiguous. Germline loops: CDR1 LGHNA, CDR2 YNFKEQ. With 7 bases removed from V and 1 base from J, the gap between germline ends came to 13 bases. The CDR3 is 14 residues long. The CDR3 is CASKVPGENTEAFF. The CDR3 DNA sequence: TGTGCCAGCAAGGTCCCTGGGGAGAACACTGAAGCTTTCTTT.

This clonotype appeared many times. V usage is TRBV4-3 and J usage is TRBJ2-7; D is possibly TRBD2 (5 bases). Germline V CDR1 and CDR2: LGHNA, YSLEER. Between the trimmed V and J ends, which lost 0 bases and 6 bases, there was a span of 12 bases. This CDR3 is built from 14 residues. The CDR3 nucleotides are TGCGCCAGCAGCCAAGAAGCGAGGGCTGGCGAGCAGTACTTC. The encoded protein is CASSQEARAGEQYF.

This clonotype was counted ten times or more. The chain combines TRBV4-3 with TRBJ1-6; D perhaps matches TRBD1 (6 bases). From germline, CDR1 is LGHNA and CDR2 YSLEER. The ends were cut back, 0 bases at V and 0 bases at J, with 12 bases in the middle. This CDR3 has 18 residues. CDR3 in amino acids: CASSQEDSASSYNSPLHF. The CDR3 bases are TGCGCCAGCAGCCAAGAGGACAGCGCAAGCTCCTATAATTCACCCCTCCACTTT.

This clonotype was detected many times. The chain carries TRBV11-3 and TRBJ1-1; a possible D gene is TRBD1 (6 bases). This CDR3 has 12 residues. V lost 3 bases to trimming and J lost 8 bases, with 10 bases between them. Germline V gives CDR1 SGHNT, CDR2 YENEEA. The CDR3 coding sequence is TGTGCCAGCAGCTTCAGGGGCGAAGAAGCTTTCTTT. Its translation is CASSFRGEEAFF.